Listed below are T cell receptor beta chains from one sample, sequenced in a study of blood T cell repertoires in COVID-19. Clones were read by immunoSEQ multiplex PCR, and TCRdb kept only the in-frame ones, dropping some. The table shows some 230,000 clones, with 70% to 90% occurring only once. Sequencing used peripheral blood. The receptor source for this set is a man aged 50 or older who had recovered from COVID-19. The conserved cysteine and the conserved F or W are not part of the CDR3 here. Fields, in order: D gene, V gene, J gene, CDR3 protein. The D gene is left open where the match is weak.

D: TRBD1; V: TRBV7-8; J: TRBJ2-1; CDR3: ASSLLAGTASYNEQF
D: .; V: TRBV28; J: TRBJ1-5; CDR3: ASSPHGQSNQPQH
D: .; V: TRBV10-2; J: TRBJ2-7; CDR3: ASHGQSSSYEQY
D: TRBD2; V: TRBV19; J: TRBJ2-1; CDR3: ASSTRRLAGRNEQF
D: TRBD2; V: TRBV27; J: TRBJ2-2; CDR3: ASSPRLAAAPGELF
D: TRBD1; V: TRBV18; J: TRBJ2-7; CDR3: ASSPIRTGAYEQY
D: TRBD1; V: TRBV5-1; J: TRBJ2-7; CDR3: ASSQDRGYEQY
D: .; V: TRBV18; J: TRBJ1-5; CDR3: ASSPGQDNQPQH
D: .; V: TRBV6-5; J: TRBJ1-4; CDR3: ASSYSGRRSEKLF
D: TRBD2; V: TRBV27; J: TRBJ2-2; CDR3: ASSSPSAVAGVDTGELF
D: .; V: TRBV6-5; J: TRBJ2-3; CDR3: ASSSRLYTDTQY
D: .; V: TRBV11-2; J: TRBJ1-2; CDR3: ASSLPTPWNYGYT
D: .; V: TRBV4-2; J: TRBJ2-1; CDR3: ASSPQDYNEQF
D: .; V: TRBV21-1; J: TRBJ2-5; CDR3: ASSSHSGRGGWETQY
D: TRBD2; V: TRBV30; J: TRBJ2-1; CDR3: AWSRLAHRDNEQF
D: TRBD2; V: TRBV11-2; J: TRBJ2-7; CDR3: ASAAGGTTSDEQY
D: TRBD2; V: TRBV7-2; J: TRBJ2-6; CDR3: ASSLTSGRHGANVLT
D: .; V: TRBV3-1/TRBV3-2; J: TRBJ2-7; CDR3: ASSQFPQGVGRHEQY
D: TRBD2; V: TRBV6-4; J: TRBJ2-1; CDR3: ASSATSGSEKF
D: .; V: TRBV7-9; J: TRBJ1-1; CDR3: ASSLVSDTEAF
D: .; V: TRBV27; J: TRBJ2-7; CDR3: ASSRAVTYEQY
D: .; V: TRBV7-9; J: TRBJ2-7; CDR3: ASSLVGGGQWVYEQY
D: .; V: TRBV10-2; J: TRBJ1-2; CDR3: ASRTDKNYGYT
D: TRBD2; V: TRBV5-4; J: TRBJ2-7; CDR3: ASSPLLAGSFNEQY
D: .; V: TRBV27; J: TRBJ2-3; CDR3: ASSLWDSADTQY
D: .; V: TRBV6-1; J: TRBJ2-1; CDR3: ASSEKATPRAYNEQF
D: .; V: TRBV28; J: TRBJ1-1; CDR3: ASSLQGLNTEAF
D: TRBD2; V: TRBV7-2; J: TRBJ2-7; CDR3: ASSLAAGGNRVDEQY
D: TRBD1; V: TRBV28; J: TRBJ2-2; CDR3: ASNPEAGTGVNTGELF
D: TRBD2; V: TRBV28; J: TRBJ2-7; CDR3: ASSLVGLAGYPKEQY
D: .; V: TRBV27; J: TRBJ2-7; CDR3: ASSLSLRNYEQY
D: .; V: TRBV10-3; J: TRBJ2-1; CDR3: AISERGLENEQF
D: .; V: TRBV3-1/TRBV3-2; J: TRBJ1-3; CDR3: ASSPTTSNTIY
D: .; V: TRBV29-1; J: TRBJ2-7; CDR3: SVGPIPPYEQY
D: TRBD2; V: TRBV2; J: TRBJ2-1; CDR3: ASRELLAGTSYNEQF
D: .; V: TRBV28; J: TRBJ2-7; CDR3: ATATGRLEQY
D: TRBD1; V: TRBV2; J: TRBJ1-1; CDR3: ASRSQGGNTEAF
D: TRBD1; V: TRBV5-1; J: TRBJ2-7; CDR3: ASSNRDRGYEQY
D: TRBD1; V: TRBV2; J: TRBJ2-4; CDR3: ASSERTGTAKNIQY
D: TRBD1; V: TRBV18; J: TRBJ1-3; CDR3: ASSAGTGGSGNTIY
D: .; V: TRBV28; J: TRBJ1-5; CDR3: ASSSRWDRREQPQH
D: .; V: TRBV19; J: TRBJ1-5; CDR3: ASSIGRLVGEAQH
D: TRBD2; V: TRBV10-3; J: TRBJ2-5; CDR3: AISGASGYQETQY
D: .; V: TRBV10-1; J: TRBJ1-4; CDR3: ASSENQAEKLF
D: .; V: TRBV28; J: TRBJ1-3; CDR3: ASSLKLQSPGNTIY
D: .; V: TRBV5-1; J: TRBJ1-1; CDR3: ASSDTGRTEAF
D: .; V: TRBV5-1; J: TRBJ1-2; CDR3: ASSLRETGRGPDKGYT
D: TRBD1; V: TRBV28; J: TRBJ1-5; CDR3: ASSLSGTGNQPQH
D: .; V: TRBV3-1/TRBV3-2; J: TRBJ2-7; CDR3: ASSQGVASYEQY
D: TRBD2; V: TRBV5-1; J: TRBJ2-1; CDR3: ASSSTSGSSYNEQF
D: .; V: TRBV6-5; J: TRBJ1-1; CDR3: ASSYSNTGNTEAF